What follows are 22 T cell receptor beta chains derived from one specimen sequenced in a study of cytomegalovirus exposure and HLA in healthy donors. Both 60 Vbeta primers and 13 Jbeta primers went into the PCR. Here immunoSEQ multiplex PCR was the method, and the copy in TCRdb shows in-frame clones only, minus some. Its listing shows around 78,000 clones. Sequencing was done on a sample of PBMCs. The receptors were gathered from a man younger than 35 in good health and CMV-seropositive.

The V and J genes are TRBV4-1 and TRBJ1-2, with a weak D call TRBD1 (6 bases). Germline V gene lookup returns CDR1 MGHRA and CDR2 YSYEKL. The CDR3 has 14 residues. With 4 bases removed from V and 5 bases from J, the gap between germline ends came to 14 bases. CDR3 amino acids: CASSPAQGRYGYTF. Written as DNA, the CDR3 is TGCGCCAGCAGCCCGGCACAGGGAAGATATGGCTACACCTTC.

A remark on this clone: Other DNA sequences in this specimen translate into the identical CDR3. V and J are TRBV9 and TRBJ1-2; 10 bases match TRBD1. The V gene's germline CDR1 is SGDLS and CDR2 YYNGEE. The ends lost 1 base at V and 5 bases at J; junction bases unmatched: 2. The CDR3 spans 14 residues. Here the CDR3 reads CASSVRGQGYGYTF. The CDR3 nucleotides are TGTGCCAGCAGCGTAAGGGGACAGGGGTATGGCTACACCTTC. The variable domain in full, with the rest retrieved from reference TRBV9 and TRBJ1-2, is DSGVTQTPKHLITATGQRVTLRCSPRSGDLSVYWYQQSLDQGLQFLIQYYNGEERAKGNILERFSAQQFPDLHSELNLSSLELGDSALYFCASSVRGQGYGYTFGSGTRLTVV.

This chain's CDR3 is CASSEEGESPLHF. CDR3 bases: TGTGCCAGCAGTGAGGAAGGGGAATCACCCCTCCACTTT. The V gene is TRBV6-4, the J gene TRBJ1-6; the D gene is possibly TRBD1 (5 bases). This CDR3 region has 13 residues. V lost 3 bases and J 10 bases, leaving 10 bases between the germline ends. CDR1 is MRHNA, CDR2 SNTAGT, per germline.

Written as DNA, the CDR3 is TGTGCCAGCAAAAACAGGGTGTCGGACAACACTGAAGCTTTCTTT. It codes for CASKNRVSDNTEAFF. V is TRBV6-4 and J is TRBJ1-1; tentative D call: TRBD1 (6 bases). Trimming took 7 bases from V and 2 from J, leaving 17 bases between them. This CDR3 is 15 amino acids long. CDR1 is MRHNA, CDR2 SNTAGT, per germline.

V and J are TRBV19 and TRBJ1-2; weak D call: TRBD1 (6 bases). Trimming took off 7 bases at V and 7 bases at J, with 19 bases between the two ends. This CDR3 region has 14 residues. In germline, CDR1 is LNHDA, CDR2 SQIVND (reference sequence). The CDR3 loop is CASTRSGGAPGYTF. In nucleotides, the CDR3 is TGTGCCAGTACCCGGTCTGGGGGGGCCCCTGGCTACACCTTC.

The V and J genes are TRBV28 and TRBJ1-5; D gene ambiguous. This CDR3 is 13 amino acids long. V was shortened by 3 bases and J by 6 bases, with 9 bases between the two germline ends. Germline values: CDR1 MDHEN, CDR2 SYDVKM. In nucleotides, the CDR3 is TGTGCCAGCAGTTTCTCCGTCGGTCAGCCCCAGCATTTT. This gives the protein CASSFSVGQPQHF. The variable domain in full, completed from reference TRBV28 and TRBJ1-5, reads DVKVTQSSRYLVKRTGEKVFLECVQDMDHENMFWYRQDPGLGLRLIYFSYDVKMKEKGDIPEGYSVSREKKERFSLILESASTNQTSMYLCASSFSVGQPQHFGDGTRLSIL.

CDR3 region: CASSIWPAGGSYEQYF. For the CDR3, the DNA is TGTGCCAGTAGTATTTGGCCAGCGGGGGGATCCTACGAGCAGTACTTC. The J gene is TRBJ2-7, the V gene TRBV19, with 9 bases that match TRBD2. Germline lookup yields CDR1 LNHDA and CDR2 SQIVND (reference sequence). Trimming cost V 3 bases and J 1 base; bases outside gene matches: 7. This CDR3 is built from 16 residues.

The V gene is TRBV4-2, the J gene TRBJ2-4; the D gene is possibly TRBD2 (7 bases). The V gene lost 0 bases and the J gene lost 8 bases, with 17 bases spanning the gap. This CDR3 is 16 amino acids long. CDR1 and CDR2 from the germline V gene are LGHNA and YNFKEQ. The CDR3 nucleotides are TGTGCCAGCAGCCAAGATATGGGGATAGGGGGGGACATTCAGTACTTC. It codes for CASSQDMGIGGDIQYF.

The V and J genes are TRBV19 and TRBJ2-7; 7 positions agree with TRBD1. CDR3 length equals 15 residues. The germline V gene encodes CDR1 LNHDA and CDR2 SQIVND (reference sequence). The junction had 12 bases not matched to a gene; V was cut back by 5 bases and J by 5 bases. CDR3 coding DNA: TGTGCCAGTAGTCCGACAGGGAAGGGGGACCACGAGCAGTACTTC. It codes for CASSPTGKGDHEQYF.

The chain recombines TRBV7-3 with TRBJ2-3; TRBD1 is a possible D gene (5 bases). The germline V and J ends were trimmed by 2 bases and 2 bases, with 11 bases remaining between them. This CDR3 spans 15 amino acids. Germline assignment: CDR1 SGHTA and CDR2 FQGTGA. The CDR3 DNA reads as TGTGCCAGCAGCTTAGACAGCATGTTCACAGATACGCAGTATTTT. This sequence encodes CASSLDSMFTDTQYF.

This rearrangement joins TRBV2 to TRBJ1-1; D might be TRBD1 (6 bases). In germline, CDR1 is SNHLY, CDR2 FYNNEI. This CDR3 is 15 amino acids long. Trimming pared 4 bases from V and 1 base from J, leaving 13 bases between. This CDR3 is CASSVGGAANTEAFF. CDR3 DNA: TGTGCCAGCAGTGTGGGGGGGGCGGCGAACACTGAAGCTTTCTTT.

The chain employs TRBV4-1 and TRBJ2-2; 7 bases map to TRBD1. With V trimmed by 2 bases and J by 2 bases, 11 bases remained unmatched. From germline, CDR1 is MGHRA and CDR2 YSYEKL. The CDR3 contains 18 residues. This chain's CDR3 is CASSQTGTARPNTGELFF. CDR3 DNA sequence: TGCGCCAGCAGCCAAACAGGGACAGCTCGACCTAACACCGGGGAGCTGTTTTTT.

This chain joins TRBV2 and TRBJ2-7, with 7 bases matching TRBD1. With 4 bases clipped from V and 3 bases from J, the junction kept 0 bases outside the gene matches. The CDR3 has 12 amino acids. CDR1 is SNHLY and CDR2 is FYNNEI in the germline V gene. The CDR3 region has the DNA TGTGCCAGCAGTGGACAGGGCTACGAGCAGTACTTC. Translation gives CASSGQGYEQYF.

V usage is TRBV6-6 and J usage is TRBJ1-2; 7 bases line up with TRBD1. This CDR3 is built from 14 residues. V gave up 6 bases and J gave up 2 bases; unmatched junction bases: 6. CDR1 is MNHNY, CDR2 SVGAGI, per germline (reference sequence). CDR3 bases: TGTGCCAGCAGCCCCGGGGACAGCAACTATGGCTACACCTTC. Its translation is CASSPGDSNYGYTF.

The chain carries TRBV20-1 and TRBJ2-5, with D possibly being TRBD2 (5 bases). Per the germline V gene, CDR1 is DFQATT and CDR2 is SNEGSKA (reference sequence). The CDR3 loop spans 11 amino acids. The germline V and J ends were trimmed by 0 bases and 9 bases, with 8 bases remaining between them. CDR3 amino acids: CSAREGAAQYF. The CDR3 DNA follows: TGCAGTGCTAGAGAGGGAGCGGCCCAGTACTTC.

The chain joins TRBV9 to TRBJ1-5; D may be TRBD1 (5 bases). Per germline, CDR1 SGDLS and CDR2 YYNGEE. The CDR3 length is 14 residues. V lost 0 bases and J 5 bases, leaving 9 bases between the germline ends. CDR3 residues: CASSVGWGDQPQHF. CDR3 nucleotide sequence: TGTGCCAGCAGCGTAGGTTGGGGGGATCAGCCCCAGCATTTT.

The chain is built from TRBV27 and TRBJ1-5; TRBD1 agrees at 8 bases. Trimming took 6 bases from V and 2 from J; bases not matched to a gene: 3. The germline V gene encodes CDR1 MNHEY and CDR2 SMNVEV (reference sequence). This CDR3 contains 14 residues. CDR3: CASSLGQGNQPQHF. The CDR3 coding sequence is TGTGCCAGCAGCCTGGGACAGGGCAATCAGCCCCAGCATTTT.

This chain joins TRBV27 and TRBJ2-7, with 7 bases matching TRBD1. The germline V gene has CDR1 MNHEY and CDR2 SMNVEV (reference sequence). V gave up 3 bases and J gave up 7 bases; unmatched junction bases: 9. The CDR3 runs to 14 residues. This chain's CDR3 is CASSFSQGVGEQYF. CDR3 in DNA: TGTGCCAGCAGTTTTAGTCAGGGGGTGGGTGAGCAGTACTTC.

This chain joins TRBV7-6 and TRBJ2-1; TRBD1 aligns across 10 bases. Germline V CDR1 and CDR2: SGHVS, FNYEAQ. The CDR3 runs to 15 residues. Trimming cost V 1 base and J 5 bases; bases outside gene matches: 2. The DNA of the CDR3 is TGTGCCAGCAGCTTAGGACAGGGGGCCCACAATGAGCAGTTCTTC. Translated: CASSLGQGAHNEQFF.

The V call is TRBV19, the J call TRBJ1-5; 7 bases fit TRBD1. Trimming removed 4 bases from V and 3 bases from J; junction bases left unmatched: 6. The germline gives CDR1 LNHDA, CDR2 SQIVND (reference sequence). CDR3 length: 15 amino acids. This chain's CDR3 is CASSTAGTVNQPQHF. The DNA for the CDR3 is TGTGCCAGTAGTACAGCTGGGACAGTCAATCAGCCCCAGCATTTT.

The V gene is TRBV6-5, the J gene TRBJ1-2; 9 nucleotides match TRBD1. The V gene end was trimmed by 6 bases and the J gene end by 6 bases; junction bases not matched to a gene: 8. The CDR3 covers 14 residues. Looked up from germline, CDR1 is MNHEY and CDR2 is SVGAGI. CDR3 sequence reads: CASRSGTGFHGYTF. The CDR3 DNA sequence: TGTGCCAGCAGATCCGGGACAGGGTTCCATGGCTACACCTTC.

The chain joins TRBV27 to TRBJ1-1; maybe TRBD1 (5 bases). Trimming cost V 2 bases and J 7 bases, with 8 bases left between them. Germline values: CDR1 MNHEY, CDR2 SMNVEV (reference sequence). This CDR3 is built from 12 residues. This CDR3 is CASSLRQGEAFF. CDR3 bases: TGTGCCAGCAGTTTACGGCAGGGTGAAGCTTTCTTT.